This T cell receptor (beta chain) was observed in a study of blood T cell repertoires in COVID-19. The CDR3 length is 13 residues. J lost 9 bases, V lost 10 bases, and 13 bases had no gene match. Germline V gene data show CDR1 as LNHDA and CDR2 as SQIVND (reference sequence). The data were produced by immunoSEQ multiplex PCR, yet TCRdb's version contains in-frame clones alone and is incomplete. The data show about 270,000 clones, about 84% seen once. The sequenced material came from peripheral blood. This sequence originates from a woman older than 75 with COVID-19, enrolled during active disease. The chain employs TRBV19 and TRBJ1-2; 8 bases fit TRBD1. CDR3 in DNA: TGTGCCACCTCGGACAGGGCTACTTTCCGCTACACCTTC. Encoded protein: CATSDRATFRYTF.